The present entry profiles one TCR beta chain with its context. This entry comes from a study of blood T cells in healthy people across ages. Together with a sample-barcoded 5' primer, a J-beta primer mix was included in a second PCR lasting about 7 to 12 cycles. TCRdb re-analysed the 5' RACE reads in MiXCR, keeping a single row per CDR3 protein. Altogether 600,000 to 800,000 distinct CDR3 sequences are present, around a fifth being singletons, with the ten largest covering 3.5% to 4%. The CDR3 has 15 amino acids. Germline V CDR1 and CDR2: MDHEN, SYDVKM. This TCR was sampled from an older man in good health. This rearrangement joins TRBV28 to TRBJ2-7; 9 bases map to TRBD2. Gene TRBJ2-5 matches the end of the DNA better, so the J call may be wrong. Sequencing input: blood. The DNA for the CDR3 is TGTGCCAGCAGTTTAATGCTAGCGGGACAAGAGACCCAGTACTTC. The encoded protein is CASSLMLAGQETQYF.